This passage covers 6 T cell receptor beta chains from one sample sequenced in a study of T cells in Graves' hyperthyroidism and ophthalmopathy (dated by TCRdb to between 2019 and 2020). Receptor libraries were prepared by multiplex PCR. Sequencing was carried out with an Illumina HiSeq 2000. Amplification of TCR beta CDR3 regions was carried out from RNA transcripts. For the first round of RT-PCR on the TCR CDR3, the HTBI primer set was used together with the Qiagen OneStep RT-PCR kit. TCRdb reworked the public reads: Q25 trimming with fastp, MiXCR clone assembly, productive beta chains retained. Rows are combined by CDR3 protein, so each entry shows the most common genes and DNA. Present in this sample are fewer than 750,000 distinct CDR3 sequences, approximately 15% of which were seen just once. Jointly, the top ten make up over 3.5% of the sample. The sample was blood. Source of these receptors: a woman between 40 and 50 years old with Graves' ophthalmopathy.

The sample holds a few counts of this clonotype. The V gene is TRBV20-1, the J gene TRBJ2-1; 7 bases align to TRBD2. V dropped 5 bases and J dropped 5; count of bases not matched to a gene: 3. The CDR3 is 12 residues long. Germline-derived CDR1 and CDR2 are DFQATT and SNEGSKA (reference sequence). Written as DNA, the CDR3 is TGCAGTGCTCAGACTAGCCACAATGAGCAGTTCTTC. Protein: CSAQTSHNEQFF.

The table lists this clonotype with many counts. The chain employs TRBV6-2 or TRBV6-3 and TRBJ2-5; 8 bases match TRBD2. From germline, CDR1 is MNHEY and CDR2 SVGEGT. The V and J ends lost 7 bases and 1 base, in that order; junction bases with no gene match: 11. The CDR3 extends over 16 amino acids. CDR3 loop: CASTRTSREVQETQYF. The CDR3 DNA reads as TGTGCCAGCACCCGGACTAGCCGAGAAGTCCAAGAGACCCAGTACTTC.

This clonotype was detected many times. CDR3 in DNA: TGTGCCAGCAGTCATGGGGCAAACGAGCAGTACTTC. Translated, it gives CASSHGANEQYF. The chain is built from TRBV6-5 and TRBJ2-7, with D possibly matching TRBD1 (5 bases). The germline V gene has CDR1 MNHEY and CDR2 SVGAGI. Deletions cut 5 bases from V and 5 bases from J, with 10 bases between. The CDR3 runs 12 residues.

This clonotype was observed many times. DNA for the CDR3: TGTGCCAGCAGCGTAGCTGGACAGGGCCCAACTTACGAGCAGTACTTC. This encodes CASSVAGQGPTYEQYF. The chain couples TRBV9 to TRBJ2-7; TRBD1 aligns across 8 bases. The trim removed 0 bases at V and 4 bases at J, leaving 9 bases unmatched. This CDR3 comprises 16 residues. Germline V CDR1 and CDR2: SGDLS, YYNGEE.

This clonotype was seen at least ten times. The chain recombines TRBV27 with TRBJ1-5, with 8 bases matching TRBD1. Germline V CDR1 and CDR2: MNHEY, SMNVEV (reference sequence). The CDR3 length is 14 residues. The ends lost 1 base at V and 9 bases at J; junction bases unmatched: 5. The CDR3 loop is CASSLYRGLSPQHF. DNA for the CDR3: TGTGCCAGCAGTTTATACAGGGGGTTATCGCCCCAGCATTTT.

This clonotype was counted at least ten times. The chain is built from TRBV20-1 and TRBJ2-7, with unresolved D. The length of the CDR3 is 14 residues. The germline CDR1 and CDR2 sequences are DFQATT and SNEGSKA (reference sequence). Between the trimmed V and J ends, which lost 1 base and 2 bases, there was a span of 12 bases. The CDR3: CSARVSDNPYEQYF. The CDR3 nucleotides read TGCAGTGCTAGAGTTAGTGACAATCCCTACGAGCAGTACTTC.